This T cell receptor beta chain was profiled in a study of T cell repertoires in cytomegalovirus infection. Whole-study context: Public TCR beta signatures provided an indication of both CMV infection and a matching HLA type.

Overall study findings and caveats: Clonotype analysis showed dominance of the ex vivo response by HLA-C-restricted CMV-specific TCR beta clonotypes. Using cumulative public TCR beta family frequency, the authors identified those who carried CMV together with the relevant HLA.

CDR3 size: 16 residues. Germline V lookup: CDR1 SGHTA, CDR2 FQGNSA. Trimming took 7 bases from V and 5 from J; bases not matched to a gene: 17. Using its own MiXCR run on the reads, TCRdb lists one record per CDR3 protein. The sample lists approximately 110,000 distinct CDR3 sequences, less than 55% seen once, with about 76% in the top ten. This clonotype was picked up a small number of times. Its antigen is not identified. The receptor comes from a human donor in good health (CMV status not recorded). Some clones in this sample may be carry-over from other donors' samples. The material sequenced was CD8+ T cells from cultured PBMCs, taken from culture after CMV antigen stimulation. The V and J genes are TRBV7-2 and TRBJ2-7; 7 bases line up with TRBD2. CDR3 in DNA: TGTGCCAGCACCTTCTCCCGGGACTACCCTCCCCACGAGCAGTACTTC. Protein sequence: CASTFSRDYPPHEQYF.